This paragraph reports one T cell receptor beta chain. V was shortened by 4 bases and J by 5 bases, with 17 bases between the two germline ends. This CDR3 is built from 16 residues. From germline, CDR1 is MNHEY and CDR2 SMNVEV (reference sequence). The data derive from a study of T cell changes during pregnancy in multiple sclerosis. Generated by immunoSEQ multiplex PCR, the TCRdb table keeps only in-frame clones and is missing some. This table holds under 75,000 clones, 91% found once. Here the sequenced sample was peripheral blood, taken in the first trimester of pregnancy. The chain joins TRBV27 to TRBJ2-2; tentative D call: TRBD2 (7 bases). The source is a female donor with multiple sclerosis, enrolled in a pregnancy study. CDR3 in amino acids: CASSSRGGGKTGELFF. The DNA for the CDR3 is TGTGCCAGCAGTTCCCGGGGAGGGGGAAAGACCGGGGAGCTGTTTTTT.